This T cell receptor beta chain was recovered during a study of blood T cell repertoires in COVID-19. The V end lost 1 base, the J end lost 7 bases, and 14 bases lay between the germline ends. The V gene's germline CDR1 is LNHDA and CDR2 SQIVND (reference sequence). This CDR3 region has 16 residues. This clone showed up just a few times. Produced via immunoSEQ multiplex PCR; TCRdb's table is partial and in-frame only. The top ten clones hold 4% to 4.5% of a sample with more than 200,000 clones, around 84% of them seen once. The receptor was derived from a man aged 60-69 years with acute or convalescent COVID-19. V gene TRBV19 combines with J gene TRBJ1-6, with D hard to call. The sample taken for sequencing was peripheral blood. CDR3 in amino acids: CASSIGMTGSNSPLHF. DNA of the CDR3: TGTGCCAGTAGTATAGGCATGACGGGGTCGAATTCACCCCTCCACTTT.